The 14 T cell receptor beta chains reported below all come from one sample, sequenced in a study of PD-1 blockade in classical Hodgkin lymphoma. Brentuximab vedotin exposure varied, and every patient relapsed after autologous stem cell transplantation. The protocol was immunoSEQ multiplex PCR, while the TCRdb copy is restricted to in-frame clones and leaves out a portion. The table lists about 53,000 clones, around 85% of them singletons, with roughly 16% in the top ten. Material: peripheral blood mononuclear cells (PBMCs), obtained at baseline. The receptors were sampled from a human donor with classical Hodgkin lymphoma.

CDR3 protein: CARTREKLAGVHNEQFF. In DNA form, the CDR3 reads TGTGCCAGAACTCGAGAGAAACTAGCGGGAGTGCACAATGAGCAGTTCTTC. The chain employs TRBV5-3 and TRBJ2-1, with 11 bases fitting TRBD2. Being an ORF, TRBV5-3 has a function that is uncertain. V gave up 6 bases and J gave up 5 bases; unmatched junction bases: 13. This CDR3 has 17 residues.

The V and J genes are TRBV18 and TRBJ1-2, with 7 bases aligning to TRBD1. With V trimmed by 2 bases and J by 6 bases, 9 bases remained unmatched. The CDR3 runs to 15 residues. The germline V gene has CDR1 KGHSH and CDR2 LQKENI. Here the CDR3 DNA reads TGTGCCAGCTCACCAATGACAGGGACCCTGAATGGCTACACCTTC. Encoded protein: CASSPMTGTLNGYTF.

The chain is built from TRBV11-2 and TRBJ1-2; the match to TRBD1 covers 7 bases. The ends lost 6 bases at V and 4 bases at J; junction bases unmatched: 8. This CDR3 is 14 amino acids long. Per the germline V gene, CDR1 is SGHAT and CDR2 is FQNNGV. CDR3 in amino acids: CASRETGSAYGYTF. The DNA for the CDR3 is TGTGCCAGCAGAGAGACAGGGTCGGCCTATGGCTACACCTTC.

CDR3 DNA: TGTGCCAGCAGCTTAGGGGTAGGGAGGACAGATACGCAGTATTTT. Its protein product is CASSLGVGRTDTQYF. The rearrangement links TRBV7-9 to TRBJ2-3; TRBD2 is a possible D gene (6 bases). V lost 1 base, J lost 3 bases, and 11 bases lay in between. From germline, CDR1 is SEHNR and CDR2 FQNEAQ (reference sequence). This CDR3 has 15 residues.

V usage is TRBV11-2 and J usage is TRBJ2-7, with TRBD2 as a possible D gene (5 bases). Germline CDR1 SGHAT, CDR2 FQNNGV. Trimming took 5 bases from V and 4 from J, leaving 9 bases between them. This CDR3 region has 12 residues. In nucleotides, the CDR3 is TGTGCCAGCAGCCGGGGAGTTTACGAGCAGTACGTC. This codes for CASSRGVYEQYV.

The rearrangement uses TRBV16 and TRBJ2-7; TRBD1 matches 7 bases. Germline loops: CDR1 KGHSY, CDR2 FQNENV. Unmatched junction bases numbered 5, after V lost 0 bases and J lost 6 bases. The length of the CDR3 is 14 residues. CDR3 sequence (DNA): TGTGCCAGCAGCCAATCGGTACAGGGGTTCGAGCAGTACTTC. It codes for CASSQSVQGFEQYF.

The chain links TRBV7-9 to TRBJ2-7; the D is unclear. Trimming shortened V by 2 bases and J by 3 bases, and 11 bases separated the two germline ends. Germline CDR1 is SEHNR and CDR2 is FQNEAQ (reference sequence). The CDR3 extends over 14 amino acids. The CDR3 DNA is TGTGCCAGCAGCTTAAAATCGTCAGGCTACGAGCAGTACGTC. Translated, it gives CASSLKSSGYEQYV.

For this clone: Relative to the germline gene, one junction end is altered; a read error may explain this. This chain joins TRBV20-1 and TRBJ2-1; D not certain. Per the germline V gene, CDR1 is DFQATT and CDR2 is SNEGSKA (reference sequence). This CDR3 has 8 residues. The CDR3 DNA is TGTGCCACGGATGAGCAGTTCTTC. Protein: CATDEQFF.

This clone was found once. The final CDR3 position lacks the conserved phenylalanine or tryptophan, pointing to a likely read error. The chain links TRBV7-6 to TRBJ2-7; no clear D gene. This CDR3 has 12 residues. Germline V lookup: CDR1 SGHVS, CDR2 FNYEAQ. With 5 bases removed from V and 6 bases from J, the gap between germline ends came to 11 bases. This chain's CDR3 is CASSLPSGEQYL. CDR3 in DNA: TGTGCCAGCAGCCTCCCTTCCGGCGAGCAGTACCTC.

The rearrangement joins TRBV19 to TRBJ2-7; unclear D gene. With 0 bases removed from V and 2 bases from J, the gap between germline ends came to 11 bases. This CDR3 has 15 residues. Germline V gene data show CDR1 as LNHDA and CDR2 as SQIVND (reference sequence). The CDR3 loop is CASSIDPGSTYEQYF. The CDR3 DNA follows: TGTGCCAGTAGTATAGATCCAGGATCTACCTACGAGCAGTACTTC.

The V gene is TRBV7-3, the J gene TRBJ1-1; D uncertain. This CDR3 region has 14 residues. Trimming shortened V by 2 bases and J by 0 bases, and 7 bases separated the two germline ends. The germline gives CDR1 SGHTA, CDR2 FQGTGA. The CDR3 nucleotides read TGTGCCAGCAGCTTATACAGACTGAACACTGAAGCTTTCTTT. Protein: CASSLYRLNTEAFF.

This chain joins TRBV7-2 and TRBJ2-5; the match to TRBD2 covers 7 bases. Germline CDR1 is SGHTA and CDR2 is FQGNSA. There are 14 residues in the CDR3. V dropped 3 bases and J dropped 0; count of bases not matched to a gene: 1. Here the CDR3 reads CASSFSGHQETQYF. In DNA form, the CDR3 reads TGTGCCAGCAGCTTTAGCGGGCACCAAGAGACCCAGTACTTC. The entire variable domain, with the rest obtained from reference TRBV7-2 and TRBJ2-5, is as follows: GAGVSQSPSNKVTEKGKDVELRCDPISGHTALYWYRQSLGQGLEFLIYFQGNSAPDKSGLPSDRFSAERTGGSVSTLTIQRTQQEDSAVYLCASSFSGHQETQYFGPGTRLLVL.

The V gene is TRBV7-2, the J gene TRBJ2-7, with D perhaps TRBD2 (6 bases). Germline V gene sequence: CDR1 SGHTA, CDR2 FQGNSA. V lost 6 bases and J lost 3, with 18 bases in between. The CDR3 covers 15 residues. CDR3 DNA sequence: TGTGCCAGCAGTCAGCAGGGAGGATCCGGCTACGAGCAGTACTTC. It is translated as CASSQQGGSGYEQYF.

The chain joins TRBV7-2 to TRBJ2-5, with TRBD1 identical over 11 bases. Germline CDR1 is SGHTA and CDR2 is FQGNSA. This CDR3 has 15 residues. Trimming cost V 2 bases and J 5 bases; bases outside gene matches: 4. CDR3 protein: CASSLRWTGGETQYF. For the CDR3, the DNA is TGTGCCAGCAGCTTACGATGGACAGGGGGCGAGACCCAGTACTTC.